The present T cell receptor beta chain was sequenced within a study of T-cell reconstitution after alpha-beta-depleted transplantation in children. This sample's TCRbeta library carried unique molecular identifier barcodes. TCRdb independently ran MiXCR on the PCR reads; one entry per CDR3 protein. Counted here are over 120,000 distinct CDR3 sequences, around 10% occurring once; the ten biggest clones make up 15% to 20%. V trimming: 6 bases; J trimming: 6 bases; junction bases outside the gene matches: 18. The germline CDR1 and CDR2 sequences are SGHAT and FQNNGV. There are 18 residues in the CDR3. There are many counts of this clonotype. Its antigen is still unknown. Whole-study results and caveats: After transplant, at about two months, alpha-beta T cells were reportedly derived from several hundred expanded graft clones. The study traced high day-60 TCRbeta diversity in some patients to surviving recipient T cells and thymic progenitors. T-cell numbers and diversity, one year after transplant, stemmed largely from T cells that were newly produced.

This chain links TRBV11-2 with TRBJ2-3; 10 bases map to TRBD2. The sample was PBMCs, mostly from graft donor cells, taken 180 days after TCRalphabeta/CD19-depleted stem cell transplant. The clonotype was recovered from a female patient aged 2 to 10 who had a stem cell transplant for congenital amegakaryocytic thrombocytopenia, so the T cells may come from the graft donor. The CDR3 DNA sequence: TGTGCCAGCAGACGGGGACTAGCGTTAAAGTATGGGCTGGATACGCAGTATTTT. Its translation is CASRRGLALKYGLDTQYF.